Detailed here is one T cell receptor (beta chain). This clone's antigen is unknown. Base quality data are lacking; no much larger clone is found one base away. CDR1 and CDR2 (SGHNT, YYREEE) derive from the germline V gene (reference sequence). Counted from cysteine to phenylalanine, this CDR3 has 15 amino acids. Of all the DNA, just the CDR3 is kept, 45 bases in frame from base 1. After removal of 4 bases from V and 1 base from J, the junction retains 6 bases not matched to a gene. CD8 naive samples were obtained by positive selection for CCR7 among CD45RO-negative cells, yielding a CD45RA+CCR7+ population from which TemRA cells were excluded. Healthy HIV-negative adults with no recently reported acute infections or vaccinations were included as donors. Every donor was a Caucasian adult living in Nashville, Tennessee, USA. After blood collection by leukapheresis, PBMCs were isolated using Ficoll-Histopaque density gradient centrifugation and then cryopreserved in the vapor phase of liquid nitrogen. Analytical flow cytometry was used to check the purity and quantity of every magnetically sorted T cell population. Each sorted fraction had its genomic DNA isolated and then quantified by UV absorbance on a Nanodrop 2000c.

Using the deep immunoSEQ assay, multiplex PCR amplified TCR CDR3 regions from genomic DNA. Genomic DNA extracted from each cell subset was distributed evenly over all wells of several immunoSEQ 96-well plates, and each plate served as one replicate. Each replicate PCR for sorted subsets received roughly 0.2 ug genomic DNA, equal to about 30,000 T cell genomes. The purified libraries were quantified using a Qubit 3.0 fluorometer, sized with a Bioanalyzer 2100, and then quantified again using the KAPA Library Quantification kit. Every immunoSEQ 96-well plate was sequenced on a dedicated single-read 150-cycle Illumina NextSeq 550 flow cell. The source study handled its data this way. The immunoSEQ output contained only junctional sequences without quality scores, so filtering could not match that applied to full-length reads. Sequences were annotated with PyIR, a Python wrapper for IgBLAST v1.9, using IMGT germline references to assign V/J genes and CDR3. Reads were removed for weak V/J assignments (E-value above 1e-6), missing CDR3, stop codons, out-of-frame junctions, or ambiguous translated residues. V3J clonotypes were defined by identical inferred V gene, J gene, and CDR3 amino acid sequence. The percentage overlap between two repertoires was calculated by dividing the number of shared unique clonotypes by the size of the smaller repertoire. Richness of each repertoire was evaluated using RTK rarefaction, the Chao1 estimator, and Recon v2.1 estimates of unobserved clonotypes. OLGA was used to compute generation probabilities for all TCRbeta clonotypes that the gDNA method yielded from a few donors. Drawn from immuneACCESS, this table holds only the in-frame rearrangements with V and J called that TCRdb kept. Clones are partly lost; checked studies trace under half to an unresolved V gene and leave the rest unexplained. That table gives V, J and clone size, and the DNA gave D and trimming. Recorded for this sample are about 1,800,000 clones; about 95% of them occurred a single time. Clones ranked in the top ten supply 1.2% of the sample.

This specimen belongs to a study of shared clonotypes between healthy human individuals (TCRdb year 2020). Regarding the research as a whole: A few men and a couple of women, aged 18 to 49 years, made up the cohort. For each donor, three plates each were used for CD4 naive and CD4 memory, two plates were used for CD8 naive, and one plate was used for CD8 memory. To estimate repertoire size and how much clonotypes are shared between individuals, the study performed deep sequencing of blood TCR repertoires from five healthy adults. To increase sequencing depth and limit assay-specific biases, TCR repertoire library preparation and sequencing were carried out by different laboratories using diverse techniques. Between about 0.9 and 8.9 billion PBMCs per donor were obtained by leukapheresis.

Points the paper makes about the study in general: Sampling was restricted to blood, and TCR repertoires in tissue are likely to differ from TCR repertoires in blood. Compared with non-shared clonotypes, clonotypes shared by all four sorted-subset donors had higher generation probabilities. Naive subsets generally had larger estimated clonotype richness than memory subsets. Pairwise subsampling led to the expectation that sequencing depth would affect the degree of clonotype sharing among donors. Across a few donors, roughly 5.1% of naive CD4, approximately 3.6% of naive CD8, about 2.3% of memory CD4, and roughly 0.4% of memory CD8 clonotypes were shared. The genetic and exposure-history diversity represented was limited by the small number of donors. Rarefaction of sorted-subset datasets indicated incomplete sequencing despite the large sequencing depth.

Recombination linked TRBV5-4 to TRBJ2-7; 9 of the junction bases match TRBD1. Sample: naive CD8+ T cells sorted from blood. The sample's cell subset or site, from its label and the paper: CD45RA+CCR7+. The TCR comes from a man aged 18-30 years in good health. CDR3 region: CASSQGQGQSYEQYF. In nucleotides, the sequence is TGTGCCAGCAGCCAGGGACAGGGACAATCCTACGAGCAGTACTTC.